The rows below give T cell receptor beta chains drawn from one sample of a study of blood T cell repertoires in COVID-19. Method: immunoSEQ multiplex PCR; TCRdb's copy keeps in-frame clones and lacks some. This sample carries fewer than 130,000 clones, roughly two thirds of them seen once, and the ten largest clones take about 5.9%. The sequenced sample was peripheral blood. Receptor source: a man aged 80 or over with acute or convalescent COVID-19. Each CDR3 is given with its conserved first and last residue. Each record gives: clone size, J gene, V gene, D gene, CDR3 protein, CDR3 DNA. The D gene is left open where the match is weak. Not every row has a clone size; where given, it reads once, few, many or a size class.

NA TRBJ2-7 TRBV5-8 NA CASKAQQGTYEQYF TGTGCCAGCAAAGCCCAACAGGGAACCTACGAGCAGTACTTC
NA TRBJ2-1 TRBV11-2 TRBD2 CASSPRLAGIYNEQFF TGTGCCAGCAGCCCCCGACTAGCGGGAATCTACAATGAGCAGTTCTTC
NA TRBJ2-3 TRBV11-3 TRBD2 CASSSGLAGAADTQYF TGTGCCAGCAGCTCCGGACTAGCGGGAGCGGCAGATACGCAGTATTTT
NA TRBJ2-3 TRBV5-4 TRBD1 CASSFSGQGVTDTQYF TGTGCCAGCAGCTTTTCGGGACAGGGGGTCACAGATACGCAGTATTTT
NA TRBJ2-7 TRBV7-9 NA CASSFIQYEQYF TGTGCCAGCAGCTTTATACAGTACGAGCAGTACTTC
once TRBJ1-2 TRBV4-3 NA CASSSQRATNYGYTF TGCGCCAGCAGCTCTCAGAGGGCCACTAACTATGGCTACACCTTC
once TRBJ2-3 TRBV7-2 NA CASSLWGQDTQYF TGTGCCAGCAGCTTATGGGGGCAAGACACGCAGTATTTT
once TRBJ2-7 TRBV12-3/TRBV12-4 TRBD2 CASSFGRGREQYF TGTGCCAGCAGTTTTGGGAGGGGTCGCGAGCAGTACTTC
NA TRBJ2-5 TRBV6-2/TRBV6-3 TRBD2 CASSSPHSGAQETQYF TGTGCCAGCAGTAGCCCCCATAGCGGGGCCCAAGAGACCCAGTACTTC
NA TRBJ2-7 TRBV6-5 TRBD2 CASSSGRIYEQYF TGTGCCAGCAGTTCCGGGAGGATTTACGAGCAGTACTTC
NA TRBJ1-6 TRBV6-5 TRBD1 CASRADRVDNSPLHF TGTGCCAGCAGGGCGGACAGGGTGGACAATTCACCCCTCCACTTT
NA TRBJ1-2 TRBV9 NA CASSVSGWAGYTF TGTGCCAGCAGCGTATCGGGGTGGGCTGGCTACACCTTC
NA TRBJ2-7 TRBV7-3 TRBD1 CASSSDRGPYEQYF TGTGCCAGCAGCTCGGACAGGGGACCGTACGAGCAGTACTTC
NA TRBJ1-3 TRBV5-1 NA CASSLFEEIRGNTIYF TGCGCCAGCAGCTTATTCGAAGAAATCCGGGGTAACACCATATATTTT
NA TRBJ1-4 TRBV7-2 TRBD1 CASSKGQGEKLFF TGTGCCAGCAGCAAGGGACAGGGGGAAAAACTGTTTTTT
NA TRBJ2-2 TRBV6-5 NA CASREDSNPGELFF TGTGCCAGCAGGGAGGACAGCAACCCCGGGGAGCTGTTTTTT
many TRBJ2-1 TRBV12-3/TRBV12-4 NA CASSPGPSSEQFF TGTGCCAGCAGTCCCGGTCCGAGTAGTGAGCAGTTCTTC
NA TRBJ2-7 TRBV27 NA CASSSPTGWDEQYF TGTGCCAGCAGTTCCCCGACAGGTTGGGACGAGCAGTACTTC
NA TRBJ2-5 TRBV15 NA CATSRGLAQETQYF TGTGCCACCAGCAGAGGGCTAGCCCAAGAGACCCAGTACTTC
NA TRBJ2-5 TRBV24-1 NA CATSDPLGAGETQYF TGTGCCACCAGTGACCCCCTTGGGGCGGGGGAGACCCAGTACTTC
few TRBJ2-1 TRBV28 NA CASSLPTGRKDEQFF TGTGCCAGCAGTTTACCGACAGGCCGAAAGGATGAGCAGTTCTTC
NA TRBJ1-2 TRBV7-9 NA CASSQTGGGGGYTF TGTGCCAGCAGCCAAACGGGGGGAGGCGGTGGCTACACCTTC
NA TRBJ2-1 TRBV6-2/TRBV6-3 TRBD2 CASSLKTSSFTSDEQFF TGTGCCAGCAGTCTTAAGACTAGCAGCTTTACGTCGGATGAGCAGTTCTTC
NA TRBJ2-1 TRBV28 NA CASRRMGVLNEQFF TGTGCCAGCAGGAGAATGGGAGTTCTAAATGAGCAGTTCTTC
NA TRBJ2-4 TRBV28 TRBD2 CASSARRESYGAKNIQYF TGTGCCAGCAGCGCGCGGCGGGAGAGTTACGGGGCCAAAAACATTCAGTACTTC
NA TRBJ2-4 TRBV7-2 TRBD2 CASSSRLAGLAKNIQYF TGTGCCAGCAGCTCTAGACTAGCGGGGCTAGCCAAAAACATTCAGTACTTC